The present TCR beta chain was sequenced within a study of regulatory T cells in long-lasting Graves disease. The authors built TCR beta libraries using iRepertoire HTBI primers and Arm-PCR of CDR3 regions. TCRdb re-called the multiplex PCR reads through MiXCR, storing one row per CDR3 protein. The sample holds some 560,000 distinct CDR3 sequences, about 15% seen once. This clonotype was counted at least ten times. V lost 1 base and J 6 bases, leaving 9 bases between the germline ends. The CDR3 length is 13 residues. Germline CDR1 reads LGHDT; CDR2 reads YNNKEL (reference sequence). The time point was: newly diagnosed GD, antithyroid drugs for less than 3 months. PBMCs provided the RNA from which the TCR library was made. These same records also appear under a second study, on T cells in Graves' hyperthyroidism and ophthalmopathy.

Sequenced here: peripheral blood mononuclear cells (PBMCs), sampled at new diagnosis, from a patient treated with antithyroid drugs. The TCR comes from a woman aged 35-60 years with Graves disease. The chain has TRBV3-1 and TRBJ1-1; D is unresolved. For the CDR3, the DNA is TGTGCCAGCAGCCAAGGACCGAGGCCTGAAGCTTTCTTT. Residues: CASSQGPRPEAFF.